This T cell receptor (beta chain) is drawn from a study of CD8+ T cells in alopecia areata. Peripheral blood, together with lesional scalp punch biopsies, was collected from alopecia areata patients. A word on this clone: Its antigen is currently unknown.

Findings and caveats of the study: Sequencing of scalp tissue also captures the resident alphabeta T cells of normal skin. Higher clonality and more expanded CD8+ clones appeared in lesional than normal scalp.

The CDR3 length is 14 residues. The germline V and J ends were trimmed by 5 bases and 7 bases, with 12 bases remaining between them. Germline-derived CDR1 and CDR2 are LNHDA and SQIVND (reference sequence). As the sequencing template, cDNA was produced by extracting RNA and reverse transcribing it. TCRdb's copy holds only in-frame clones and misses some; the assay was immunoSEQ multiplex PCR. The table has 150,000 to 200,000 clones, more than 60% seen once. This receptor was taken from a human donor with alopecia areata. The sample consisted of CD4+ T cells sorted from blood, taken at week 0. V gene TRBV19 combines with J gene TRBJ1-6; D remains unclear. This CDR3 is CASSLGQTNSPLHF. The CDR3 nucleotides read TGTGCCAGTAGTTTAGGCCAGACCAATTCACCCCTCCACTTT.